The 12 T cell receptor beta chains given below trace back to one sample, sequenced in a study of shared clonotypes between healthy human individuals. Method: immunoSEQ multiplex PCR; TCRdb's copy keeps in-frame clones and lacks some. The sample holds fewer than 550,000 clones, 75% to 80% seen once. Sequenced sample: PBMCs. These receptors came from a woman in her forties in good health. Some clones in this sample may be carry-over from other donors' samples.

This chain connects TRBV9 to TRBJ2-2; weak D call: TRBD1 (6 bases). This CDR3 is 16 amino acids long. Germline CDR1 SGDLS, CDR2 YYNGEE. The germline V and J ends were trimmed by 4 bases and 9 bases, with 22 bases remaining between them. The CDR3: CASSPSRGGEPWELFF. DNA for the CDR3: TGTGCCAGCAGCCCGTCAAGAGGGGGAGAACCATGGGAGCTGTTTTTT.

This chain connects TRBV4-1 to TRBJ2-3, with D possibly being TRBD2 (5 bases). Trimming took off 2 bases at V and 1 base at J, with 13 bases between the two ends. In germline, CDR1 is MGHRA, CDR2 YSYEKL. This CDR3 is 16 amino acids long. CDR3 nucleotides: TGCGCCAGCAGCCAAAGAGCTAGCTCCGGCACAGATACGCAGTATTTT. Translated, it gives CASSQRASSGTDTQYF.

J is TRBJ2-2 and V is TRBV19; 10 nucleotides align to TRBD2. The V and J ends lost 2 bases and 7 bases, in that order; junction bases with no gene match: 4. The CDR3 is made up of 15 amino acids. Germline assignment: CDR1 LNHDA and CDR2 SQIVND (reference sequence). The CDR3 loop reads CASSILAGEGGELFF. CDR3 nucleotides: TGTGCCAGTAGTATACTAGCGGGAGAAGGCGGGGAGCTGTTTTTT.

Concerning this clone itself: One end of the junction does not line up with germline, which may come from a read error. The DNA of the CDR3 is TGCGTCAGCAGCTTGGCAGGGGTGGGATTCGCTGAGCAGTTCTTC. The encoded protein is CVSSLAGVGFAEQFF. This rearrangement joins TRBV5-1 to TRBJ2-1; D possibly corresponds to TRBD1 (6 bases). The length of the CDR3 is 15 residues. From germline, CDR1 is SGHRS and CDR2 YFSETQ.

As regards this clone: Different DNA sequences within this sample yield the same CDR3. The V gene is TRBV30, the J gene TRBJ2-3, with no clear D. CDR3 length: 12 residues. Germline V gene lookup returns CDR1 GTSNPN and CDR2 SVGIG (reference sequence). Trimming took off 2 bases at V and 5 bases at J, with 8 bases between the two ends. The CDR3, as DNA: TGTGCCTGGAGTCCACCGGGAGATACGCAGTATTTT. This codes for CAWSPPGDTQYF.

The chain joins TRBV7-9 to TRBJ1-1; TRBD1 matches at 12 bases. The CDR3 covers 14 residues. Germline lookup yields CDR1 SEHNR and CDR2 FQNEAQ (reference sequence). With V trimmed by 1 base and J by 6 bases, 0 bases remained unmatched. The CDR3, as DNA: TGTGCCAGCAGCTTAGGGGACAGGGGGCCTGAAGCTTTCTTT. Translation: CASSLGDRGPEAFF.

The rearrangement uses TRBV2 and TRBJ1-2; 9 bases are a match to TRBD1. Losses at the gene ends were 8 bases for V and 5 bases for J; bases not matched to a gene: 3. This CDR3 spans 12 amino acids. Germline V gene data show CDR1 as SNHLY and CDR2 as FYNNEI. The CDR3 sequence is CASRDRAYGYTF. The CDR3 DNA is TGTGCCAGCCGGGACAGGGCTTATGGCTACACCTTC.

In the case of this clone: Additional DNA sequences in this sample encode the identical CDR3. The chain is built from TRBV5-1 and TRBJ2-7, with a possible D match to TRBD2 (6 bases). The germline V and J ends were trimmed by 5 bases and 2 bases, with 11 bases remaining between them. The germline V gene encodes CDR1 SGHRS and CDR2 YFSETQ. The CDR3 length is 13 residues. The CDR3 coding sequence is TGCGCCAGCAGAGTGGGAGGCGCCTACGAGCAGTACTTC. Its protein is CASRVGGAYEQYF.

The chain combines TRBV25-1 with TRBJ1-2, with TRBD1 identical over 11 bases. With 4 bases clipped from V and 2 bases from J, the junction kept 6 bases outside the gene matches. The germline V gene has CDR1 MGHDK and CDR2 SYGVNS. The CDR3 runs 16 residues. In DNA, the CDR3 is TGTGCCAGCAGTGCCCGAGGGGACAGGGGGAACTATGGCTACACCTTC. Translation: CASSARGDRGNYGYTF.

The V and J genes are TRBV10-1 and TRBJ2-1; 8 nucleotides agree with TRBD2. The CDR3 spans 13 residues. V lost 6 bases, J lost 9 bases, and 7 bases stayed unmatched. Germline V lookup: CDR1 WNHNN, CDR2 SYGVQD (reference sequence). In DNA, the CDR3 is TGCGCCAGCAGCCAGCGGGAGAGAGGTGAGCAGTTCTTC. Translation gives CASSQRERGEQFF.

The chain joins TRBV5-4 to TRBJ2-2; 10 bases align to TRBD2. The CDR3 runs 16 residues. Trimming at V came to 4 bases and at J to 6 bases, leaving 9 bases not matched to a gene. Germline V CDR1 and CDR2: SGHNT, YYREEE (reference sequence). The CDR3, as DNA: TGTGCCAGCAGCAACTTAGCGGGAGGAGTTGCCGGGGAGCTGTTTTTT. Translation gives CASSNLAGGVAGELFF.

The genes are TRBV9 and TRBJ2-1; TRBD2 matches 13 bases. Germline V CDR1 and CDR2: SGDLS, YYNGEE. The V segment lost 6 bases and the J segment 0 bases; nucleotides outside the gene matches: 3. This CDR3 is built from 16 residues. CDR3 bases: TGTGCCAGCACCGGGACTAGCGGGACCTCCTACAATGAGCAGTTCTTC. This gives the protein CASTGTSGTSYNEQFF.